These 24 T cell receptor beta chains were all obtained from the same sample, sequenced in a study of T-cell memory formation after mild COVID-19. TCRdb ran MiXCR on the 5' RACE reads and lists one entry per CDR3 protein. This table holds 95,000 to 120,000 distinct CDR3 sequences, around a fifth found once. Sequencing used PBMCs or a T cell subset sorted from them (not recorded which). The receptors were sampled from a man between 18 and 29 years old who had mild COVID-19 (a few samples of this study predate the infection). Cell type and time point are not known.

CDR3 DNA: TGTGCCAGCAGCTGGACAGGGGGTTCTAGCACAGATACGCAGTATTTT. This encodes CASSWTGGSSTDTQYF. This sequence joins TRBV7-9 and TRBJ2-3; 10 nucleotides match TRBD1. The CDR3 is 16 residues long. Unmatched junction bases numbered 4, after V lost 4 bases and J lost 0 bases. Germline assignment: CDR1 SEHNR and CDR2 FQNEAQ (reference sequence).

This rearrangement joins TRBV9 to TRBJ2-3; a weak D match, TRBD1 (6 bases). The germline gives CDR1 SGDLS, CDR2 YYNGEE. This CDR3 comprises 17 residues. V was cut by 0 bases and J by 2 bases, with 16 bases left in between. The CDR3 protein is CASSVGGSQGSTDTQYF. The CDR3 nucleotides are TGTGCCAGCAGCGTAGGGGGATCACAGGGATCCACAGATACGCAGTATTTT.

The chain recombines TRBV12-3 or TRBV12-4 with TRBJ1-1; D remains unclear. The germline V and J ends were trimmed by 4 bases and 14 bases, with 14 bases remaining between them. The CDR3 runs to 11 residues. CDR3 protein: CASSSRAGYFF. The CDR3, as DNA: TGTGCCAGCAGTTCCCGGGCCGGATACTTCTTT.

This clonotype came up a few times. This chain links TRBV12-5 with TRBJ2-2; D not certain. V was trimmed by 0 bases and J by 2 bases, leaving 1 base between them. Germline CDR1 LGHNT, CDR2 FRNRAP. The CDR3 spans 13 residues. In DNA form, the CDR3 reads TGTGCTAGTGGTTTGGTTAACACCGGGGAGCTGTTTTTT. Translated: CASGLVNTGELFF.

CDR3 DNA: TGTGCCAGCAGCCACAGTTTAGTACAGAGCACCGGGGAGCTGTTTTTT. Translation gives CASSHSLVQSTGELFF. The rearrangement joins TRBV3-1 to TRBJ2-2; D gene unclear. Trimming pared 3 bases from V and 4 bases from J, leaving 15 bases between. Germline CDR1 reads LGHDT; CDR2 reads YNNKEL (reference sequence). This CDR3 spans 16 amino acids.

The CDR3 DNA follows: TGTGCCAGCAGCGTAGCTGGAAACACCATATATTTT. It codes for CASSVAGNTIYF. The chain uses TRBV9 and TRBJ1-3, with D unresolved. CDR1 and CDR2 from the germline V gene are SGDLS and YYNGEE. This CDR3 has 12 residues. V gave up 0 bases and J gave up 2 bases, with 0 bases separating them.

CDR3 protein: CASSWKDSNQPQHF. The CDR3, as DNA: TGTGCCAGCAGTTGGAAAGATAGCAATCAGCCCCAGCATTTT. The J gene is TRBJ1-5, the V gene TRBV27; D remains unclear. Germline CDR1 MNHEY, CDR2 SMNVEV (reference sequence). Deletions cut 4 bases from V and 0 bases from J, with 7 bases between. The CDR3 consists of 14 residues.

The CDR3 is CASSQDERRGSTGELFF. CDR3 DNA: TGCGCCAGCAGCCAAGATGAGAGGCGGGGGTCCACCGGGGAGCTGTTTTTT. The genes are TRBV4-3 and TRBJ2-2; TRBD2 agrees at 7 bases. This CDR3 has 17 amino acids. Germline V gene data show CDR1 as LGHNA and CDR2 as YSLEER. V lost 0 bases to trimming and J lost 4 bases; unmatched junction nucleotides: 8.

There are a few counts of this clonotype. The gene calls are TRBV4-1 and TRBJ2-1, with 7 positions matching TRBD2. With V trimmed by 2 bases and J by 7 bases, 2 bases remained unmatched. The germline V gene has CDR1 MGHRA and CDR2 YSYEKL. This CDR3 contains 13 residues. Here the CDR3 DNA reads TGCGCCAGCAGCCAACCTAGCGGAAATGAGCAGTTCTTC. It is translated as CASSQPSGNEQFF.

The chain is built from TRBV9 and TRBJ2-6, with unresolved D. The CDR3 spans 14 residues. Germline V CDR1 and CDR2: SGDLS, YYNGEE. With 6 bases removed from V and 0 bases from J, the gap between germline ends came to 7 bases. CDR3 DNA sequence: TGTGCCAGCACCGGCATCTCTGGGGCCAACGTCCTGACTTTC. Protein product: CASTGISGANVLTF.

The chain has TRBV6-1 and TRBJ2-7; 8 nucleotides line up with TRBD1. Germline V gives CDR1 MNHNS, CDR2 SASEGT. CDR3 length: 13 amino acids. Trimming cost V 5 bases and J 3 bases; bases outside gene matches: 3. The CDR3 region is CASSSGQVYEQYV. CDR3 DNA sequence: TGTGCCAGCAGTTCGGGACAGGTCTACGAGCAGTACGTC.

The chain is built from TRBV15 and TRBJ1-5; 7 bases fit TRBD1. The CDR3 runs 13 residues. V lost 8 bases and J lost 0; bases outside the gene matches: 1. Germline V CDR1 and CDR2: LNHNV, YYDKDF (reference sequence). CDR3 in amino acids: CATGQVSNQPQHF. The CDR3 region has the DNA TGTGCCACCGGACAGGTTAGCAATCAGCCCCAGCATTTT.

This sequence joins TRBV12-3 or TRBV12-4 and TRBJ2-1; 11 bases match TRBD2. J lost 7 bases, V lost 7 bases, and 6 bases had no gene match. This CDR3 contains 14 residues. The CDR3 sequence: CASTLASGGNEQFF. The CDR3, as DNA: TGTGCCAGCACCCTAGCTAGCGGGGGGAATGAGCAGTTCTTC.

The count of this clonotype is one. This chain links TRBV7-9 with TRBJ1-6, with D unresolved. CDR1 and CDR2 (germline): SEHNR, FQNEAQ (reference sequence). This CDR3 has 17 amino acids. Trimming removed 0 bases from V and 9 bases from J, with 18 bases in between. The CDR3 DNA follows: TGTGCCAGCAGCTTAGCCCTCGCGGACCCCAGCGCTTCACCCCTCCACTTT. Amino acids: CASSLALADPSASPLHF.

In its sample, this clonotype was seen a few times. The gene calls are TRBV27 and TRBJ1-1; D perhaps matches TRBD1 (5 bases). Germline V lookup: CDR1 MNHEY, CDR2 SMNVEV (reference sequence). This CDR3 region has 14 residues. V was pared by 5 bases and J by 1 base, with 11 bases between. The CDR3 protein is CASSPGTANTEAFF. The CDR3 DNA sequence: TGTGCCAGCAGTCCCGGGACGGCGAACACTGAAGCTTTCTTT.

V gene TRBV20-1 combines with J gene TRBJ2-2; 16 bases agree with TRBD2. The CDR3 runs 17 residues. The V segment lost 6 bases and the J segment 3 bases; nucleotides outside the gene matches: 7. Germline V gene data show CDR1 as DFQATT and CDR2 as SNEGSKA (reference sequence). CDR3 nucleotide sequence: TGCAGTGCCACGGGACTAGCGGGGGGGCGGTACACCGGGGAGCTGTTTTTT. It codes for CSATGLAGGRYTGELFF.

This clonotype has only a few counts. The rearrangement links TRBV6-2 or TRBV6-3 to TRBJ2-3, with 9 bases aligning to TRBD2. The CDR3 runs 15 residues. The junction had 7 bases not matched to a gene; V was cut back by 8 bases and J by 1 base. Per germline, CDR1 MNHEY and CDR2 SVGEGT. In nucleotides, the CDR3 is TGTGCCAGCGGGAATCGACTAGCGGGCACAGATACGCAGTATTTT. This encodes CASGNRLAGTDTQYF.

This clonotype occurred a few times. The chain couples TRBV4-3 to TRBJ2-2, with D perhaps matching TRBD2 (5 bases). The germline CDR1 and CDR2 sequences are LGHNA and YSLEER. The CDR3 is made up of 16 amino acids. Trimming removed 6 bases from V and 3 bases from J, with 17 bases in between. CDR3 bases: TGCGCCAGCAGAGACATCTTGGTCGGGGACACCGGGGAGCTGTTTTTT. Residues: CASRDILVGDTGELFF.

The chain links TRBV4-1 to TRBJ1-1; 8 nucleotides match TRBD1. The CDR3 is 14 residues long. The J segment lost 6 bases and the V segment lost 4 bases, leaving 7 bases of the junction unmatched. Per the germline V gene, CDR1 is MGHRA and CDR2 is YSYEKL. The CDR3 sequence is CASSRTGTPPEAFF. The DNA of the CDR3 is TGCGCCAGCAGCCGGACAGGGACACCCCCTGAAGCTTTCTTT.

The chain employs TRBV7-9 and TRBJ2-2; D is unclear. V lost 4 bases and J lost 5, with 11 bases in between. This CDR3 is 14 amino acids long. The germline V gene encodes CDR1 SEHNR and CDR2 FQNEAQ (reference sequence). The CDR3 loop reads CASSSSLGTGELFF. Here the CDR3 DNA reads TGTGCCAGCAGCTCCTCGTTGGGGACCGGGGAGCTGTTTTTT.

The rearrangement links TRBV6-6 to TRBJ2-5, with D perhaps TRBD1 (6 bases). Germline V lookup: CDR1 MNHNY, CDR2 SVGAGI (reference sequence). The CDR3 is made up of 13 amino acids. V was trimmed by 7 bases and J by 2 bases, leaving 11 bases between them. The CDR3 here is CASTGQGQETQYF. DNA of the CDR3: TGTGCCAGCACAGGTCAGGGGCAAGAGACCCAGTACTTC.

This clonotype has a handful of counts. The J gene is TRBJ2-5, the V gene TRBV12-3 or TRBV12-4, with 10 bases identical to TRBD1. This CDR3 has 15 amino acids. Losses at the gene ends were 6 bases for V and 7 bases for J; bases not matched to a gene: 11. The CDR3 here is CASSSRDRGSGTQYF. The CDR3 coding sequence is TGTGCCAGCAGCTCCCGGGACAGGGGTTCGGGGACCCAGTACTTC.

This chain uses TRBV24-1 with TRBJ2-1; weak D call: TRBD2 (6 bases). Trimming took off 4 bases at V and 7 bases at J, with 19 bases between the two ends. This CDR3 contains 16 residues. The V gene's germline CDR1 is KGHDR and CDR2 SFDVKD. CDR3 protein: CATSDSGTQGGNEQFF. Here the CDR3 DNA reads TGTGCCACCAGTGACTCCGGGACTCAGGGCGGGAATGAGCAGTTCTTC.

The J gene is TRBJ2-1, the V gene TRBV4-1; D perhaps matches TRBD2 (5 bases). CDR3 size: 18 residues. Germline lookup yields CDR1 MGHRA and CDR2 YSYEKL. Trimming cost V 0 bases and J 2 bases, with 17 bases left between them. DNA for the CDR3: TGCGCCAGCAGCCAAGATAGCGCAGCCCCGAATGCCTACAATGAGCAGTTCTTC. Translated: CASSQDSAAPNAYNEQFF.